This T cell receptor beta chain was observed in a study of cytomegalovirus exposure and HLA in healthy donors. Study in general: Early released data comprised tens of millions of unique TCRs from HLA-typed donors. Findings and caveats of the study: Per a later analysis, under 20,000 TCR beta sequences showed association with HLA alleles at 0.05 false discovery rate.

Each donor was nominally healthy when sampled (though unrecorded immune exposures were likely). The PCR employed 60 Vbeta primers together with 13 Jbeta primers. How the authors handled the data: In a later analysis, the count reached about 75 million unique TCR beta chains, with roughly 12 million shared. The method was immunoSEQ multiplex PCR; TCRdb's version includes in-frame clones alone and lacks a portion of them. V and J calls and clone size are those listed in that table; D and trimming were worked out from the DNA. The top ten hold about 2% of the sample, which has about 110,000 clones, approximately 15% seen once. From germline, CDR1 is SGDLS and CDR2 YYNGEE. The V and J ends lost 0 bases and 7 bases respectively, with 14 bases between them. The CDR3 contains 15 residues. This clone was seen a few times. Its antigen is still unknown.

The sample comprised PBMCs. The chain uses TRBV9 and TRBJ2-1; the D gene is possibly TRBD2 (6 bases). The receptor comes from a woman aged 18 to 35 in good health and CMV-seronegative. CDR3 sequence: CASSVGGAGGNEQFF. CDR3 nucleotide sequence: TGTGCCAGCAGCGTAGGCGGGGCCGGAGGGAATGAGCAGTTCTTC.